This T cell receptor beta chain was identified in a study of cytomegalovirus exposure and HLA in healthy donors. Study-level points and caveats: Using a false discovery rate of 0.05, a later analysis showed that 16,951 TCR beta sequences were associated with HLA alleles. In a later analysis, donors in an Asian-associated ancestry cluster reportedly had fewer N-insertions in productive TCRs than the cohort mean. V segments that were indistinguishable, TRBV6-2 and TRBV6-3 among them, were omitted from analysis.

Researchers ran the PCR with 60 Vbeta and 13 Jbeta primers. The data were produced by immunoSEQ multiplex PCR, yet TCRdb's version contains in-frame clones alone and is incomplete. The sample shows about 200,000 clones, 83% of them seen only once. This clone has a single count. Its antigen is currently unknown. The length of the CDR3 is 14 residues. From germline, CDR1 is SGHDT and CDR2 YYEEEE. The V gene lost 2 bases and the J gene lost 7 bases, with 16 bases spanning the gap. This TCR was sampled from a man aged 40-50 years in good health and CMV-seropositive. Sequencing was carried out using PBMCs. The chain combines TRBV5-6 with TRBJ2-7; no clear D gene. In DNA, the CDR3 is TGTGCCAGCAGCTTTTTGCGCGGCCTTGGGGAGCAGTACTTC. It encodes CASSFLRGLGEQYF. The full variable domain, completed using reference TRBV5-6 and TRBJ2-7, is DAGVTQSPTHLIKTRGQQVTLRCSPKSGHDTVSWYQQALGQGPQFIFQYYEEEERQRGNFPDRFSGHQFPNYSSELNVNALLLGDSALYLCASSFLRGLGEQYFGPGTRLTVT.